The 3 T cell receptor beta chains in this list originate from one sample, sequenced in a study of blood T cell repertoires in COVID-19. The method was immunoSEQ multiplex PCR; TCRdb's version includes in-frame clones alone and lacks a portion of them. Among roughly 400,000 clones, nearly 90% were seen once, and the ten largest hold 1.5% to 2%. Sequencing was performed on PBMCs or T cells enriched from blood (not recorded which). These receptors were obtained from a woman in her 30s who had recovered from COVID-19.

This chain uses TRBV18 with TRBJ2-7; 10 bases map to TRBD2. In germline, CDR1 is KGHSH, CDR2 LQKENI. After removal of 5 bases from V and 4 bases from J, the junction contained 5 bases not matched to a gene. CDR3 length: 14 amino acids. The CDR3 here is CASSSASGSYEQYF. As DNA, the CDR3 is TGTGCCAGCTCATCGGCTAGCGGGAGTTACGAGCAGTACTTC.

The chain joins TRBV11-1 to TRBJ2-3; 10 bases match TRBD1. The CDR3 loop spans 15 amino acids. V was pared by 5 bases and J by 11 bases, with 13 bases of the junction left unmatched. CDR1 is SGHAT, CDR2 FQDESV, per germline (reference sequence). The CDR3 is CASSPRTGGTIGQYF. CDR3 sequence (DNA): TGTGCCAGCAGCCCTCGGACAGGGGGAACCATCGGGCAGTATTTT.

V usage is TRBV19 and J usage is TRBJ1-2, with TRBD1 identical over 9 bases. Germline loops: CDR1 LNHDA, CDR2 SQIVND (reference sequence). Unmatched junction bases numbered 5, after V lost 2 bases and J lost 4 bases. The CDR3 covers 15 residues. The CDR3 DNA sequence: TGTGCCAGTAGTATAAGGGACAGGGATGTCTATGGCTACACCTTC. Amino acid sequence: CASSIRDRDVYGYTF.